This record concerns one TCR beta chain sequence. This record belongs to a study of T cell changes during pregnancy in multiple sclerosis. V lost 5 bases to trimming and J lost 2 bases, with 16 bases between them. CDR3 length: 15 amino acids. Germline V CDR1 and CDR2: SEHNR, FQNEAQ (reference sequence). Clones were sequenced by immunoSEQ multiplex PCR, and TCRdb holds only the in-frame ones, with some missing. The table has some 93,000 clones, approximately 92% seen once. The source is a female donor with multiple sclerosis, enrolled in a pregnancy study. Material: peripheral blood, obtained after pregnancy. The J gene is TRBJ2-7, the V gene TRBV7-9; TRBD1 might be the D (5 bases). The CDR3 DNA sequence: TGTGCCAGCAGCCCAGCCCGACAGAGCCCCTACGAGCAGTACTTC. Residues: CASSPARQSPYEQYF.